Listed below are T cell receptor beta chains from one sample, sequenced in a study of shared clonotypes between healthy human individuals. Libraries were prepared by immunoSEQ multiplex PCR; TCRdb keeps only in-frame clonotypes and omits some of them. The sample carries around 1.6 million clones, about 98% recorded once. The sequenced sample was naive CD4+ T cells sorted from blood. The receptors come from a man between 25 and 39 years old in good health. CDR3s include the opening cysteine and the closing phenylalanine or tryptophan. A D gene is named only where the DNA matches it firmly. Clone sizes are given selectively: once, few, many, or a class where the clone is expanded.

D	V	size	J	DNA	CDR3
-	TRBV19	once	TRBJ2-2	TGTGCCAGTAGTATCCTGAGCAACTTAGGCACCGGGGAGCTGTTTTTT	CASSILSNLGTGELFF
-	TRBV5-4	-	TRBJ1-1	TGTGCCAGCAGCTTGGGAACCGTTATGACTGAAGCTTTCTTT	CASSLGTVMTEAFF
-	TRBV5-1	-	TRBJ2-2	TGCGCCAGCGGAGGAGGGAACACCGGGGAGCTGTTTTTT	CASGGGNTGELFF
-	TRBV2	-	TRBJ1-1	TGTGCCAGCACCCCACCAGCGACTGAAGCTTTCTTT	CASTPPATEAFF
TRBD2	TRBV2	-	TRBJ2-2	TGTGCCAGCAGTGAGAATCTAGCGGGAGGCCCCACCGGGGAGCTGTTTTTT	CASSENLAGGPTGELFF
-	TRBV5-1	-	TRBJ2-3	TGCGCCAGCAGCTTGGGCCGAACTAGCACAGATACGCAGTATTTT	CASSLGRTSTDTQYF
TRBD2	TRBV6-1	-	TRBJ2-7	TGTGCCAGCACCGCATTGGGGACTAGCGTCGGGGAGCAGTACTTC	CASTALGTSVGEQYF
-	TRBV11-2	-	TRBJ1-1	TGTGCCAGCAGCTTAGATAGACAGAGGTCGAACACTGAAGCTTTCTTT	CASSLDRQRSNTEAFF
-	TRBV2	-	TRBJ2-7	TGTGCCAGCAGTCGGGACCCTCAGTACGAGCAGTACTTC	CASSRDPQYEQYF
-	TRBV11-2	-	TRBJ1-1	TGTGCCAGCAAATCTCGACCGCTCGACAACACTGAAGCTTTCTTT	CASKSRPLDNTEAFF
-	TRBV28	-	TRBJ2-7	TGTGCCAGCAGTTTTCACTACCAGCAGTACTTC	CASSFHYQQYF
TRBD2	TRBV5-4	-	TRBJ2-7	TGTGCCAGCAGTCCGGGACTAGCGAACGAGCAGTACTTC	CASSPGLANEQYF
-	TRBV28	-	TRBJ1-2	TGTGCCAGCAGTCCCTACAGTGGCTATGGCTACACCTTC	CASSPYSGYGYTF
TRBD2	TRBV28	-	TRBJ2-5	TGTGCCAGCAGTTTCCTTAGCGGGCAAGAGACCCAGTACTTC	CASSFLSGQETQYF